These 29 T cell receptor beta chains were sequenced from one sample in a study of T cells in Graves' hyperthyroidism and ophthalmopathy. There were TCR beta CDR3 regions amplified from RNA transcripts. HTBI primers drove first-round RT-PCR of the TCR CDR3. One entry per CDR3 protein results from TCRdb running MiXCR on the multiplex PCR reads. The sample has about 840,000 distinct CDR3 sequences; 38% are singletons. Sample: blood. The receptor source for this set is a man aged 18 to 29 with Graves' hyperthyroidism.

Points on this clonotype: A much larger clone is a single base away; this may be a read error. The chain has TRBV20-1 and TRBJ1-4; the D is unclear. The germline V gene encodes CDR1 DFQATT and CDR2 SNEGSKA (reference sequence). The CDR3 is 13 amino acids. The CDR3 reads CSASEGIGEKLVF. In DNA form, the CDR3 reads TGCAGTGCTAGCGAGGGCATTGGTGAAAAACTGGTTTTT.

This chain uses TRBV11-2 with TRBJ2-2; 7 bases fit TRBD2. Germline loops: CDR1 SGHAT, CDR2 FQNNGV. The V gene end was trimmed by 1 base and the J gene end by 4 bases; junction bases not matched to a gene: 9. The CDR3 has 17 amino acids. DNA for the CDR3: TGTGCCAGCAGCTTAGTCTCCAGCGGGATTGTCACCGGGGAGCTGTTTTTT. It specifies CASSLVSSGIVTGELFF.

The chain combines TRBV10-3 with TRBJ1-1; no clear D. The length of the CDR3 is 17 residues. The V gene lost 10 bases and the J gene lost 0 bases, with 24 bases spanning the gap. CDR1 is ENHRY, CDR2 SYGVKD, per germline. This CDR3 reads CASVRAPQEGMNTEAFF. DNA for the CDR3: TGTGCCAGCGTGAGGGCCCCCCAAGAGGGCATGAACACTGAAGCTTTCTTT.

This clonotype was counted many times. The CDR3 reads CASSYRTGDGYTF. Written as DNA, the CDR3 is TGTGCCAGCAGTTACCGGACAGGGGATGGCTACACCTTC. J is TRBJ1-2 and V is TRBV6-5, with 9 positions matching TRBD1. The CDR3 spans 13 residues. CDR1 MNHEY and CDR2 SVGAGI come from the germline V gene. V lost 2 bases, J lost 6 bases, and 1 base stayed unmatched.

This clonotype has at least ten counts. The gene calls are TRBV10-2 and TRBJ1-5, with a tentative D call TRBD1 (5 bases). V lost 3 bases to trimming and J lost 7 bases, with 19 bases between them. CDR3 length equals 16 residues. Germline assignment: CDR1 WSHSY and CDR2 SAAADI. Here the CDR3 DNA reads TGCGCCAGCAGTGAACTTACATCAGGGAGGGGACAGCCCCAGCATTTT. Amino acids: CASSELTSGRGQPQHF.

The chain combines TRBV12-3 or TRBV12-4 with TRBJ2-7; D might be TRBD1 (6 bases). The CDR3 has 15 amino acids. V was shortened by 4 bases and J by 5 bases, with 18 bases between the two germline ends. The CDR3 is CASSSPAGDSDEQYF. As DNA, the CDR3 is TGTGCCAGCAGTTCCCCGGCAGGGGATTCGGACGAGCAGTACTTC.

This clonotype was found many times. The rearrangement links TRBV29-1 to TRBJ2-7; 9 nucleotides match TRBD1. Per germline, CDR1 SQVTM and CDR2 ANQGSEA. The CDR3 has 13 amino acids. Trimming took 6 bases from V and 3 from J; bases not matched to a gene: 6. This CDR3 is CSVGTGPGYEQYF. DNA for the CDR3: TGCAGCGTCGGGACAGGGCCTGGCTACGAGCAGTACTTC.

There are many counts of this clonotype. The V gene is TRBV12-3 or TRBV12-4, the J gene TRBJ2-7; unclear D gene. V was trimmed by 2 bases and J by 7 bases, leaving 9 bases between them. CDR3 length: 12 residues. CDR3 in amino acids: CASSLRPGEQYF. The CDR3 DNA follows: TGTGCCAGCAGTTTACGGCCCGGGGAGCAGTACTTC.

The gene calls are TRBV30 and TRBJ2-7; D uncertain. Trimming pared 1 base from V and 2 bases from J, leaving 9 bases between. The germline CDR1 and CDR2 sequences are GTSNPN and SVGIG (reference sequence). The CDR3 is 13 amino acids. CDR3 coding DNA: TGTGCCTGGAGTGAGCGAACCCCCTACGAGCAGTACTTC. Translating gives CAWSERTPYEQYF.

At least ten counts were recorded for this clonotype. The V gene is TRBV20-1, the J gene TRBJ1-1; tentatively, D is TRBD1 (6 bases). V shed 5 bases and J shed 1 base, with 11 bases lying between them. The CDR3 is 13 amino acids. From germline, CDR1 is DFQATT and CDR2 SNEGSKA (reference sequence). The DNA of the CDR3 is TGCAGTGCTTCGGACAGAAAGAACACTGAAGCTTTCTTT. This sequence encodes CSASDRKNTEAFF.

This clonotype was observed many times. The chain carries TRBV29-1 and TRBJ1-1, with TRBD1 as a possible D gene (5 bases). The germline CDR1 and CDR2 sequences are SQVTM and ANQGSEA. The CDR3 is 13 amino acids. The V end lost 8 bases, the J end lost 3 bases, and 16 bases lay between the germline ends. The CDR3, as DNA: TGCAGCTCCCGGGACCTTCGAGACACTGAAGCTTTCTTT. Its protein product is CSSRDLRDTEAFF.

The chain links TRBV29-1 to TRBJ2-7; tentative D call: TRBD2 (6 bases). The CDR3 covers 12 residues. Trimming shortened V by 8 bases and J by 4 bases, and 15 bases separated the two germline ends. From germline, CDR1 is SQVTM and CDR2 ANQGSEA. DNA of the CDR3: TGCAGCTTGACCGGGAGACCTTACGAGCAGTACTTC. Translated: CSLTGRPYEQYF.

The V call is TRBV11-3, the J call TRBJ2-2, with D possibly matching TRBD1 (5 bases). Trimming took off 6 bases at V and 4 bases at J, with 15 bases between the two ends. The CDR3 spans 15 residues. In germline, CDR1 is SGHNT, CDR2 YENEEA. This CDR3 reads CASSTQALSTGELFF. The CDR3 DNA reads TGTGCCAGCAGTACACAGGCGTTGAGCACCGGGGAGCTGTTTTTT.

The CDR3 reads CASSHPLKRDEQYF. The CDR3 region has the DNA TGTGCCAGCAGCCATCCTCTAAAAAGGGACGAGCAGTACTTC. This rearrangement joins TRBV3-1 to TRBJ2-7; the D is unclear. Looked up from germline, CDR1 is LGHDT and CDR2 is YNNKEL (reference sequence). The CDR3 spans 14 residues. Trimming left V 3 bases short and J 5 bases short, with 14 bases between.

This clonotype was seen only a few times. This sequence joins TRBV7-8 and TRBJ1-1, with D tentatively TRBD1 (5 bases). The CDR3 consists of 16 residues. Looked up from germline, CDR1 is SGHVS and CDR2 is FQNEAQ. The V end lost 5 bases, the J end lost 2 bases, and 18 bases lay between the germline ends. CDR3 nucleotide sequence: TGTGCCAGCAGCCTCGGCACCGGGACGGCAAACACTGAAGCTTTCTTT. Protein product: CASSLGTGTANTEAFF.

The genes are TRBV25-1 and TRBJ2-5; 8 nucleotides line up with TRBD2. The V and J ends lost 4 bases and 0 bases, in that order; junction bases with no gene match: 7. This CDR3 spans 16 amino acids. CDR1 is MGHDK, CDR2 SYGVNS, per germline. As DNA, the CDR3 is TGTGCCAGCAGTGCTAGACGGGGGGGCTACCAAGAGACCCAGTACTTC. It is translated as CASSARRGGYQETQYF. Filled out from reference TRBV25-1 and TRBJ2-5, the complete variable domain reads EADIYQTPRYLVIGTGKKITLECSQTMGHDKMYWYQQDPGMELHLIHYSYGVNSTEKGDLSSESTVSRIRTEHFPLTLESARPSHTSQYLCASSARRGGYQETQYFGPGTRLLVL.

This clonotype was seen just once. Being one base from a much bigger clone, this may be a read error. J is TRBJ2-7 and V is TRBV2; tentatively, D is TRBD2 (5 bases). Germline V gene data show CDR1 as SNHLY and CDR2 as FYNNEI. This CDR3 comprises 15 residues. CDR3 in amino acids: CASSEARGSSYGQYF. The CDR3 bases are TGTGCCAGCAGTGAAGCGCGTGGGAGCTCCTACGGGCAGTACTTC.

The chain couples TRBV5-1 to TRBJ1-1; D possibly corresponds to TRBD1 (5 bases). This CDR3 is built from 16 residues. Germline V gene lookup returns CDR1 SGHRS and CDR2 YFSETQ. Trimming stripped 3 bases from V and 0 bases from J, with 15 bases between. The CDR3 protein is CASSSTRDSLNTEAFF. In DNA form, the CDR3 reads TGCGCCAGCAGCTCCACCCGGGACTCACTGAACACTGAAGCTTTCTTT. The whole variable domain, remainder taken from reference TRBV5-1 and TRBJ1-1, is KAGVTQTPRYLIKTRGQQVTLSCSPISGHRSVSWYQQTPGQGLQFLFEYFSETQRNKGNFPGRFSGRQFSNSRSEMNVSTLELGDSALYLCASSSTRDSLNTEAFFGQGTRLTVV.

The CDR3 is CASSLGREGNSPLHF. As DNA, the CDR3 is TGCGCCAGCAGCTTGGGCAGGGAAGGAAATTCACCCCTCCACTTT. The chain combines TRBV5-1 with TRBJ1-6, with D possibly TRBD1 on 5 matching bases. The V end was cut by 0 bases, the J end by 7 bases, with 11 bases between. The germline gives CDR1 SGHRS, CDR2 YFSETQ. This CDR3 spans 15 amino acids.

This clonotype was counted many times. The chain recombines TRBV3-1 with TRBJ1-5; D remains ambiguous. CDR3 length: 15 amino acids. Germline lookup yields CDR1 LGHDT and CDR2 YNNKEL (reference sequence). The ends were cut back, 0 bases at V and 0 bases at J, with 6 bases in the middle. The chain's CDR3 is CASSQDWDSNQPQHF. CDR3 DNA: TGTGCCAGCAGCCAAGACTGGGATAGCAATCAGCCCCAGCATTTT.

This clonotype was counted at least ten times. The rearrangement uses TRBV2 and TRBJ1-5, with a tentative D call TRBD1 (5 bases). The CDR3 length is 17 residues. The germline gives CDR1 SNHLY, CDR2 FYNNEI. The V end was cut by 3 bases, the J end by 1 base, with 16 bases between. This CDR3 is CASSESKGIRSNQPQHF. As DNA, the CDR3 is TGTGCCAGCAGTGAGTCGAAGGGGATCAGGAGCAATCAGCCCCAGCATTTT.

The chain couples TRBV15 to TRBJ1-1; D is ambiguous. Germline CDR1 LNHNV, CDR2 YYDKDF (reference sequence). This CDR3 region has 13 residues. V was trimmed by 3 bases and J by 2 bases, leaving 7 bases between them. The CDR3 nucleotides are TGTGCCACCAGCAGTGACACTAACACTGAAGCTTTCTTT. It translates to CATSSDTNTEAFF.

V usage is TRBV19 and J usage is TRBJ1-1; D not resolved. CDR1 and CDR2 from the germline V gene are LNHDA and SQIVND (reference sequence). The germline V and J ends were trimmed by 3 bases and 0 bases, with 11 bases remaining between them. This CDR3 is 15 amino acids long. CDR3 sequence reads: CASSIRAGLNTEAFF. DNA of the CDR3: TGTGCCAGTAGTATTCGAGCAGGTTTGAACACTGAAGCTTTCTTT.

Here the CDR3 reads CASSFGPSGGGETQYF. CDR3 DNA: TGTGCCAGCAGCTTTGGCCCCAGCGGGGGGGGAGAGACCCAGTACTTC. V gene TRBV7-9 combines with J gene TRBJ2-5; 10 bases map to TRBD2. This CDR3 is 16 amino acids long. V lost 3 bases and J lost 4; bases outside the gene matches: 8. Germline V gene lookup returns CDR1 SEHNR and CDR2 FQNEAQ (reference sequence).

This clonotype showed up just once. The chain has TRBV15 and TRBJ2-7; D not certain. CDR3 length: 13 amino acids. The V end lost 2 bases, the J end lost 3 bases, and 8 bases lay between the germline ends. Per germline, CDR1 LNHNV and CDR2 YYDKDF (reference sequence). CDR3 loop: CATSRQPGYEQYF. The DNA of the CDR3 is TGTGCCACCAGCAGACAACCCGGCTACGAGCAGTACTTC.

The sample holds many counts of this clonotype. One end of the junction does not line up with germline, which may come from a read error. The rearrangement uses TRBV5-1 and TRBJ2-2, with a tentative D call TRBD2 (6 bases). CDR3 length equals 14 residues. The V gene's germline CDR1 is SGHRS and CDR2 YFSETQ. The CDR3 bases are TGTGCCAGCAGCTTAGGAGGGAGTACCGGGGAGCTGTTTTTT. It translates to CASSLGGSTGELFF.

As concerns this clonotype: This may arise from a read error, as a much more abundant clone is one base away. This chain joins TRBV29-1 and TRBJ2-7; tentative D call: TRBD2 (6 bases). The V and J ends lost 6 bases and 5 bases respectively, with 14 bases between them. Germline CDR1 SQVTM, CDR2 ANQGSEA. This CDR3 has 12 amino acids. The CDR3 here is CSVSTTSNEQYF. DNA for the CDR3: TGCAGCGTGTCGACGACTAGTAACGAGCAGTACTTC.

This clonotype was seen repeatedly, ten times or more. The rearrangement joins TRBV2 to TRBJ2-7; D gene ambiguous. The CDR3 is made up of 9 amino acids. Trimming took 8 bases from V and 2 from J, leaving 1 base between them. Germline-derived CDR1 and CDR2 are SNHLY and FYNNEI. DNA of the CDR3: TGTGCCAGCCCCTACGAGCAGTACTTC. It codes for CASPYEQYF.

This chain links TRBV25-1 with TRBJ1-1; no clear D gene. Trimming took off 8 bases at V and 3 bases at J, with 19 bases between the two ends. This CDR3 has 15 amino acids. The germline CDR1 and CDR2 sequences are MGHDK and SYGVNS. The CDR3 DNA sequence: TGTGCCAGCGTTGAAGAGGGCTCCGGGTACACTGAAGCTTTCTTT. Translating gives CASVEEGSGYTEAFF.